These 26 T cell receptor beta chains came from one sample sequenced in a study of blood T cell repertoires in COVID-19. Libraries were prepared by immunoSEQ multiplex PCR; TCRdb keeps only in-frame clonotypes and omits some of them. Of about 74,000 clones detected, around 80% appear once; the ten largest clones hold about 6.9%. The sequencing sample was made of peripheral blood. Receptors originate from a human donor in a cohort sampled during active COVID-19.

The count of this clone is one. The rearrangement uses TRBV4-3 and TRBJ2-5; 9 bases are shared with TRBD2. Germline CDR1 and CDR2: LGHNA and YSLEER. Losses at the gene ends were 4 bases for V and 7 bases for J; bases not matched to a gene: 7. The CDR3 extends over 14 amino acids. The CDR3 DNA is TGCGCCAGCAGCCGGTCTAGCGGGGAAGTGACCCAGTACTTC. Translation: CASSRSSGEVTQYF.

The sample holds a few counts of this clone. V gene TRBV14 combines with J gene TRBJ1-2; 7 bases align to TRBD1. V was pared by 4 bases and J by 4 bases, with 6 bases of the junction left unmatched. The CDR3 covers 14 residues. Germline loops: CDR1 SGHDN, CDR2 FVKESK. The CDR3 region is CASSPDRDSYGYTF. CDR3 nucleotides: TGTGCCAGCAGCCCGGACCGGGACAGCTATGGCTACACCTTC.

The chain links TRBV9 to TRBJ1-4; D is undetermined. CDR1 is SGDLS and CDR2 is YYNGEE in the germline V gene. V was clipped by 1 base and J by 0 bases, with 4 bases between them. CDR3 length equals 14 residues. The CDR3 loop reads CASSVSTTNEKLFF. In DNA, the CDR3 is TGTGCCAGCAGCGTATCTACAACTAATGAAAAACTGTTTTTT.

V usage is TRBV30 and J usage is TRBJ1-2; 8 bases are shared with TRBD1. The V and J ends lost 3 bases and 8 bases, in that order; junction bases with no gene match: 8. The CDR3 extends over 13 amino acids. Germline loops: CDR1 GTSNPN, CDR2 SVGIG (reference sequence). Written as DNA, the CDR3 is TGTGCCTGGAGCTCCGGACAGGGCGGAGGCTACACCTTC. Its protein is CAWSSGQGGGYTF.

The genes are TRBV5-1 and TRBJ2-5; tentative D call: TRBD2 (6 bases). V was trimmed by 4 bases and J by 4 bases, leaving 11 bases between them. The CDR3 loop spans 13 amino acids. CDR1 SGHRS and CDR2 YFSETQ come from the germline V gene. The CDR3 DNA is TGCGCCAGCAGCACCCAGGGAGGAGAGACCCAGTACTTC. Translated, it gives CASSTQGGETQYF.

The rearrangement joins TRBV5-1 to TRBJ2-5, with 8 bases matching TRBD2. The CDR3 runs to 14 residues. With 4 bases clipped from V and 4 bases from J, the junction kept 6 bases outside the gene matches. Germline lookup yields CDR1 SGHRS and CDR2 YFSETQ. In DNA form, the CDR3 reads TGCGCCAGCAGCCCGGGACTAGAGGGAGAGACCCAGTACTTC. It yields the protein CASSPGLEGETQYF.

The genes are TRBV5-4 and TRBJ2-7; perhaps TRBD2 as D (5 bases). Germline lookup yields CDR1 SGHNT and CDR2 YYREEE (reference sequence). The CDR3 covers 16 residues. Trimming took 1 base from V and 3 from J, leaving 17 bases between them. The CDR3 coding sequence is TGTGCCAGCAGCTTGATGGAGCTCGAGGGCAACTACGAGCAGTACTTC. Its protein product is CASSLMELEGNYEQYF.

The chain employs TRBV11-2 and TRBJ2-2; 10 bases are shared with TRBD2. V shed 6 bases, J shed 7 bases, and the junction held 8 bases outside the gene matches. The length of the CDR3 is 15 residues. Germline V gene sequence: CDR1 SGHAT, CDR2 FQNNGV. The CDR3 coding sequence is TGTGCCAGCAGTAATCAGCGGGGGGGGAACGGGGAGCTGTTTTTT. Protein sequence: CASSNQRGGNGELFF.

The CDR3 spells CSASGLLGSEKLFF. As DNA, the CDR3 is TGCAGTGCTAGTGGCTTACTCGGTTCGGAAAAACTGTTTTTT. The chain carries TRBV20-1 and TRBJ1-4; D unresolved. CDR3 length: 14 amino acids. The V end lost 3 bases, the J end lost 8 bases, and 16 bases lay between the germline ends. Germline loops: CDR1 DFQATT, CDR2 SNEGSKA (reference sequence).

The genes are TRBV2 and TRBJ1-1; D remains unclear. The germline gives CDR1 SNHLY, CDR2 FYNNEI. The CDR3 consists of 15 residues. V lost 6 bases and J 0 bases, leaving 14 bases between the germline ends. The CDR3 spells CASRADGPLNTEAFF. The CDR3 coding sequence is TGTGCCAGCAGAGCGGACGGGCCCTTGAACACTGAAGCTTTCTTT. The whole variable domain, remainder taken from reference TRBV2 and TRBJ1-1, is EPEVTQTPSHQVTQMGQEVILRCVPISNHLYFYWYRQILGQKVEFLVSFYNNEISEKSEIFDDQFSVERPDGSNFTLKIRSTKLEDSAMYFCASRADGPLNTEAFFGQGTRLTVV.

This chain links TRBV4-3 with TRBJ1-4; TRBD1 matches at 9 bases. The CDR3 loop spans 15 amino acids. The trim removed 4 bases at V and 7 bases at J, leaving 7 bases unmatched. CDR1 LGHNA and CDR2 YSLEER come from the germline V gene. CDR3 coding DNA: TGCGCCAGCAGCCCGGACAGGGGTGGAGGTGAAAAACTGTTTTTT. Its protein product is CASSPDRGGGEKLFF.

This sequence joins TRBV6-5 and TRBJ1-1, with a possible D match to TRBD1 (5 bases). V gave up 6 bases and J gave up 2 bases, with 13 bases separating them. The CDR3 is 14 residues long. Germline assignment: CDR1 MNHEY and CDR2 SVGAGI. CDR3 loop: CASSLDTINTEAFF. DNA of the CDR3: TGTGCCAGCAGCTTGGACACGATAAACACTGAAGCTTTCTTT.

The chain combines TRBV5-8 with TRBJ2-2; D is unresolved. The CDR3 is made up of 14 amino acids. Germline-derived CDR1 and CDR2 are SGHTS and YDEGEE. Trimming removed 2 bases at V and 6 bases at J, with 11 bases between. In nucleotides, the CDR3 is TGTGCCAGCAGCTTAACAGTCCAGGCCGGGGAGCTGTTTTTT. Its translation is CASSLTVQAGELFF.

V gene TRBV5-4 combines with J gene TRBJ1-2; 7 bases are a match to TRBD1. The V gene's germline CDR1 is SGHNT and CDR2 YYREEE (reference sequence). The CDR3 runs to 17 residues. J gave up 0 bases and V 5 bases, and 13 bases lay outside the gene matches. The CDR3 DNA sequence: TGTGCCAGCAGTCGACCCGTGACAGGGCCAGCTAACTATGGCTACACCTTC. As protein: CASSRPVTGPANYGYTF.

The chain joins TRBV4-1 to TRBJ2-7, with 7 positions matching TRBD1. The germline CDR1 and CDR2 sequences are MGHRA and YSYEKL. The length of the CDR3 is 14 residues. With V trimmed by 2 bases and J by 4 bases, 5 bases remained unmatched. In nucleotides, the CDR3 is TGCGCCAGCAGCCAACGGGACAGTCCGTACGAGCAGTACTTC. It encodes CASSQRDSPYEQYF.

This clone was recorded once. This rearrangement joins TRBV10-1 to TRBJ1-3; 7 bases line up with TRBD1. J lost 5 bases, V lost 3 bases, and 10 bases had no gene match. The CDR3 covers 16 residues. Germline CDR1 reads WNHNN; CDR2 reads SYGVQD (reference sequence). CDR3: CASSETQGIGRNTIYF. CDR3 DNA: TGCGCCAGCAGTGAAACACAGGGGATTGGAAGAAACACCATATATTTT.

The gene calls are TRBV7-6 and TRBJ2-1; TRBD1 is a possible D gene (6 bases). The CDR3 spans 15 residues. Germline V gives CDR1 SGHVS, CDR2 FNYEAQ. Trimming took 4 bases from V and 0 from J, leaving 10 bases between them. In DNA, the CDR3 is TGTGCCAGCAGCTCCTCGACAGGCTCCTACAATGAGCAGTTCTTC. Its protein is CASSSSTGSYNEQFF.

The chain joins TRBV3-1 (or the pseudogene TRBV3-2) to TRBJ1-4; maybe TRBD1 (5 bases). Per germline, CDR1 LGHDT and CDR2 YNNKEL (reference sequence). There are 14 residues in the CDR3. V lost 4 bases and J lost 0, with 6 bases in between. The DNA for the CDR3 is TGTGCCAGCAGCCCAGGGTCAACTAATGAAAAACTGTTTTTT. Translated: CASSPGSTNEKLFF.

This chain connects TRBV27 to TRBJ2-1; 10 nucleotides agree with TRBD2. This CDR3 region has 16 residues. Germline V CDR1 and CDR2: MNHEY, SMNVEV (reference sequence). V shed 2 bases and J 6 bases; nucleotides not matched to a gene: 7. Here the CDR3 DNA reads TGTGCCAGCAGTTTAACGGAGCGGGGGGGCCGCAATGAGCAGTTCTTC. It encodes CASSLTERGGRNEQFF.

V gene TRBV10-3 combines with J gene TRBJ1-5; 9 nucleotides align to TRBD1. Per the germline V gene, CDR1 is ENHRY and CDR2 is SYGVKD. V shed 0 bases, J shed 6 bases, and the junction held 9 bases outside the gene matches. The CDR3 has 17 amino acids. The CDR3 sequence: CAISESAGTGSLQPQHF. In DNA, the CDR3 is TGTGCCATCAGTGAGTCGGCAGGGACAGGGTCGCTTCAGCCCCAGCATTTT.

The rearrangement joins TRBV18 to TRBJ2-7; a weak D match, TRBD1 (5 bases). Per germline, CDR1 KGHSH and CDR2 LQKENI. The CDR3 covers 13 residues. V lost 1 base and J 7 bases, leaving 11 bases between the germline ends. The CDR3: CASSPLGAVEQYF. In DNA, the CDR3 is TGTGCCAGCTCACCACTAGGGGCCGTTGAGCAGTACTTC.

This CDR3 reads CAISESETGTYNEQFF. CDR3 bases: TGTGCCATCAGTGAGTCGGAGACAGGGACCTACAATGAGCAGTTCTTC. The rearrangement uses TRBV10-3 and TRBJ2-1, with TRBD1 identical over 7 bases. The CDR3 contains 16 residues. Germline loops: CDR1 ENHRY, CDR2 SYGVKD. V trimming: 0 bases; J trimming: 2 bases; junction bases outside the gene matches: 4.

This chain connects TRBV7-2 to TRBJ2-7; perhaps TRBD2 as D (5 bases). The CDR3 has 15 residues. Germline values: CDR1 SGHTA, CDR2 FQGNSA. With 5 bases removed from V and 1 base from J, the gap between germline ends came to 15 bases. The DNA for the CDR3 is TGTGCCAGCAGCCTGGACCGGGGAAATTCCTACGAGCAGTACTTC. Protein sequence: CASSLDRGNSYEQYF.

Many counts were recorded for this clone. The rearrangement joins TRBV7-9 to TRBJ2-1, with 12 bases identical to TRBD2. V dropped 2 bases and J dropped 4; count of bases not matched to a gene: 3. The V gene's germline CDR1 is SEHNR and CDR2 FQNEAQ (reference sequence). This CDR3 contains 16 residues. The CDR3 loop reads CASSLSGLAGYNEQFF. The DNA of the CDR3 is TGTGCCAGCAGCTTATCCGGACTAGCGGGGTACAATGAGCAGTTCTTC.

This rearrangement joins TRBV7-6 to TRBJ2-2; tentatively, D is TRBD2 (6 bases). Trimming took 5 bases from V and 2 from J, leaving 12 bases between them. The CDR3 covers 15 residues. Germline values: CDR1 SGHVS, CDR2 FNYEAQ. CDR3 sequence (DNA): TGTGCCAGCAGCCGCGGGACGGTAAACACCGGGGAGCTGTTTTTT. Translation: CASSRGTVNTGELFF.

This chain links TRBV18 with TRBJ2-7; weak D call: TRBD2 (5 bases). This CDR3 spans 12 amino acids. Trimming removed 3 bases at V and 6 bases at J, with 9 bases between. Looked up from germline, CDR1 is KGHSH and CDR2 is LQKENI. CDR3 residues: CASSPGKAEQYF. The CDR3 DNA is TGTGCCAGCTCACCCGGGAAGGCCGAGCAGTACTTC.